One sample yielded the 26 T cell receptor beta chains listed below, sequenced in a study of blood T cell repertoires in COVID-19 (dated by TCRdb to 2019 to 2021). The method was the immunoSEQ multiplex PCR assay. TCRdb took this table from immuneACCESS and kept in-frame rearrangements with V and J called. Such tables lack part of the clones; where checked against another copy, unresolved V genes explain under half of the gap, and the rest is unexplained. The sample table contains roughly 200,000 clones; only one count was recorded for about four fifths of them. The ten most abundant clones make up about 6.8% of the sample. Sequencing used peripheral blood. These receptors all come from a man in his 70s with active or convalescent COVID-19.

Only a few counts were recorded for this clone. This sequence joins TRBV18 and TRBJ1-2; D may be TRBD1 (5 bases). This CDR3 is 16 amino acids long. CDR1 and CDR2 from the germline V gene are KGHSH and LQKENI. Between the trimmed V and J ends, which lost 5 bases and 4 bases, there was a span of 20 bases. DNA of the CDR3: TGTGCCAGCTCAATAGCGGAGGGGCTCCGAAGCTATGGCTACACCTTC. This gives the protein CASSIAEGLRSYGYTF.

At least ten counts were recorded for this clone. This chain joins TRBV3-1 (or the pseudogene TRBV3-2) and TRBJ1-6; D gene uncertain. This CDR3 spans 14 amino acids. The V and J ends lost 4 bases and 6 bases respectively, with 10 bases between them. Germline CDR1 is LGHDT and CDR2 is YNNKEL (reference sequence). The CDR3 DNA follows: TGTGCCAGCAGCCCTACCTTTGGTAATTCACCCCTCCACTTT. It translates to CASSPTFGNSPLHF.

This sequence joins TRBV6-5 and TRBJ2-3, with TRBD1 matching over 7 bases. CDR1 MNHEY and CDR2 SVGAGI come from the germline V gene. The CDR3 has 15 residues. V lost 4 bases, J lost 7 bases, and 11 bases stayed unmatched. CDR3 DNA sequence: TGTGCCAGCAGTTTATCCGGGACAGTAGTTAATACGCAGTATTTT. It specifies CASSLSGTVVNTQYF.

The chain is built from TRBV7-2 and TRBJ2-3, with D possibly being TRBD2 (5 bases). With 3 bases removed from V and 2 bases from J, the gap between germline ends came to 9 bases. Germline CDR1 and CDR2: SGHTA and FQGNSA. The CDR3 length is 14 residues. DNA for the CDR3: TGTGCCAGCAGCTTGGACTTCTACACAGATACGCAGTATTTT. As protein: CASSLDFYTDTQYF.

The chain links TRBV11-2 to TRBJ2-5; TRBD2 agrees at 9 bases. With V trimmed by 5 bases and J by 4 bases, 8 bases remained unmatched. The V gene's germline CDR1 is SGHAT and CDR2 FQNNGV. CDR3 length: 15 residues. The CDR3 region has the DNA TGTGCCAGCAGCCCAGCATGGCGGGAGGGAGAGACCCAGTACTTC. Translating it yields CASSPAWREGETQYF.

The rearrangement joins TRBV5-1 to TRBJ2-7; tentative D call: TRBD2 (6 bases). The ends were cut back, 4 bases at V and 4 bases at J, with 9 bases in the middle. From germline, CDR1 is SGHRS and CDR2 YFSETQ. This CDR3 comprises 12 residues. CDR3 loop: CASSAGPYEQYF. In DNA form, the CDR3 reads TGCGCCAGCAGCGCGGGACCTTACGAGCAGTACTTC.

CDR3 in amino acids: CASSAPGQSTEAFF. The DNA of the CDR3 is TGTGCCAGCAGCGCTCCGGGACAGAGCACTGAAGCTTTCTTT. The chain is built from TRBV11-2 and TRBJ1-1; 7 positions agree with TRBD1. Trimming took 5 bases from V and 4 from J; bases not matched to a gene: 7. The germline gives CDR1 SGHAT, CDR2 FQNNGV. The CDR3 extends over 14 amino acids.

The chain has TRBV6-6 and TRBJ2-7, with D possibly matching TRBD2 (5 bases). This CDR3 is 13 amino acids long. Germline loops: CDR1 MNHNY, CDR2 SVGAGI (reference sequence). With 6 bases removed from V and 6 bases from J, the gap between germline ends came to 15 bases. CDR3 bases: TGTGCCAGCAGCCGAGACTATGGTCTCGAGCAGTACTTC. Translating it yields CASSRDYGLEQYF.

V and J are TRBV30 and TRBJ1-1; D unclear. This CDR3 contains 13 residues. V gave up 5 bases and J gave up 0 bases, with 10 bases separating them. The germline CDR1 and CDR2 sequences are GTSNPN and SVGIG (reference sequence). The CDR3 loop reads CAWGDTLNTEAFF. The CDR3 DNA is TGTGCCTGGGGAGACACCTTGAACACTGAAGCTTTCTTT.

This clone was observed a few times. The chain joins TRBV19 to TRBJ2-2; D remains unclear. Trimming removed 5 bases from V and 6 bases from J, with 13 bases in between. The CDR3 consists of 14 residues. The germline V gene encodes CDR1 LNHDA and CDR2 SQIVND (reference sequence). This CDR3 reads CASSVPLAAGELFF. In nucleotides, the CDR3 is TGTGCCAGTAGTGTCCCTTTGGCCGCCGGGGAGCTGTTTTTT.

The DNA for the CDR3 is TGTGCCAGCTCACCAAACAGGGTCAATCAGCCCCAGCATTTT. Translating gives CASSPNRVNQPQHF. The chain joins TRBV18 to TRBJ1-5, with D perhaps TRBD1 (6 bases). CDR1 and CDR2 from the germline V gene are KGHSH and LQKENI. Trimming removed 2 bases from V and 3 bases from J, with 8 bases in between. The CDR3 loop spans 14 amino acids.

The CDR3 coding sequence is TGCGCCAGCAGCTTCTGGACAGGACCCTCCTACGAGCAGTACTTC. Protein product: CASSFWTGPSYEQYF. The chain links TRBV5-1 to TRBJ2-7, with TRBD1 matching over 7 bases. The CDR3 is 15 amino acids. The germline V gene encodes CDR1 SGHRS and CDR2 YFSETQ. Germline trimming cut 2 bases from V and 0 bases from J; bases unmatched to any gene: 5.

The rearrangement links TRBV19 to TRBJ2-3; 8 nucleotides line up with TRBD1. Germline-derived CDR1 and CDR2 are LNHDA and SQIVND (reference sequence). The CDR3 loop spans 15 amino acids. V lost 6 bases, J lost 2 bases, and 7 bases stayed unmatched. CDR3 sequence (DNA): TGTGCCAGTAGGCTGACAGGGGTTTCCACAGATACGCAGTATTTT. Its translation is CASRLTGVSTDTQYF.

The rearrangement uses TRBV4-2 and TRBJ1-3; D might be TRBD1 (5 bases). V was clipped by 4 bases and J by 11 bases, with 21 bases between them. This CDR3 has 15 amino acids. Germline loops: CDR1 LGHNA, CDR2 YNFKEQ. CDR3 DNA sequence: TGTGCCAGCAGCCCCACCCAGATACAGGACATCCCCATATATTTT. It yields the protein CASSPTQIQDIPIYF.

J is TRBJ2-7 and V is TRBV15; 7 positions agree with TRBD2. V dropped 1 base and J dropped 5; count of bases not matched to a gene: 5. Germline CDR1 and CDR2: LNHNV and YYDKDF (reference sequence). The CDR3 is 14 amino acids. This CDR3 is CATSRGEGGDEQYF. CDR3 nucleotides: TGTGCCACCAGCAGAGGGGAGGGAGGGGACGAGCAGTACTTC.

The V and J genes are TRBV27 and TRBJ2-7; perhaps TRBD2 as D (5 bases). This CDR3 comprises 14 residues. V shed 6 bases and J shed 5 bases, with 17 bases lying between them. Germline CDR1 and CDR2: MNHEY and SMNVEV (reference sequence). CDR3 sequence: CASRRGNRNDEQYF. CDR3 sequence (DNA): TGTGCCAGCAGAAGAGGGAATCGGAATGACGAGCAGTACTTC.

The table lists this clone with a count of one. This chain uses TRBV11-2 with TRBJ2-5, with TRBD1 as a possible D gene (7 bases). V was trimmed by 5 bases and J by 5 bases, leaving 18 bases between them. This CDR3 spans 15 amino acids. Germline-derived CDR1 and CDR2 are SGHAT and FQNNGV. CDR3 DNA: TGTGCCAGCAGCCAACAAGCGACAGGGAGGGAGACCCAGTACTTC. Residues: CASSQQATGRETQYF.

This chain links TRBV5-6 with TRBJ2-7, with a tentative D call TRBD1 (5 bases). The CDR3 loop spans 13 amino acids. From germline, CDR1 is SGHDT and CDR2 YYEEEE. V lost 2 bases to trimming and J lost 5 bases, with 11 bases between them. This CDR3 is CASSFDRLHEQYF. The DNA for the CDR3 is TGTGCCAGCAGCTTCGACAGACTTCACGAGCAGTACTTC.

A few counts support this clone. The chain has TRBV24-1 and TRBJ1-1; 10 bases fit TRBD1. Germline lookup yields CDR1 KGHDR and CDR2 SFDVKD. This CDR3 has 14 amino acids. With V trimmed by 3 bases and J by 10 bases, 7 bases remained unmatched. The CDR3 loop reads CATSDDRGQNGAFF. The CDR3 DNA follows: TGTGCCACCAGTGATGACAGGGGGCAAAACGGAGCTTTCTTT.

Only one count was recorded for this clone. This chain uses TRBV6-5 with TRBJ1-5; no clear D gene. Germline CDR1 and CDR2: MNHEY and SVGAGI. The CDR3 covers 14 residues. The V end lost 6 bases, the J end lost 0 bases, and 9 bases lay between the germline ends. CDR3 DNA sequence: TGTGCCAGCAGCGAGAGATATAGCAATCAGCCCCAGCATTTT. This gives the protein CASSERYSNQPQHF.

This clone was seen only once. V is TRBV16 and J is TRBJ1-2, with a tentative D call TRBD1 (6 bases). V was trimmed by 4 bases and J by 9 bases, leaving 18 bases between them. CDR3 length equals 14 residues. Germline CDR1 reads KGHSY; CDR2 reads FQNENV. The CDR3 DNA is TGTGCCAGCAGCCCTACCGGGACAAGGATAAGCTACACCTTC. Residues: CASSPTGTRISYTF.

This clone was seen a handful of times. The chain links TRBV5-4 to TRBJ2-3; TRBD2 matches 8 bases. Germline V gene lookup returns CDR1 SGHNT and CDR2 YYREEE (reference sequence). The CDR3 extends over 19 amino acids. J was trimmed by 2 bases and V by 5 bases; bases with no gene match: 19. CDR3 amino acids: CASSRPGAPAGGFTDTQYF. The DNA of the CDR3 is TGTGCCAGCAGTCGCCCTGGGGCCCCGGCGGGGGGATTCACAGATACGCAGTATTTT. Supplemented by reference TRBV5-4 and TRBJ2-3, the full variable domain reads ETGVTQSPTHLIKTRGQQVTLRCSSQSGHNTVSWYQQALGQGPQFIFQYYREEENGRGNFPPRFSGLQFPNYSSELNVNALELDDSALYLCASSRPGAPAGGFTDTQYFGPGTRLTVL.

The chain uses TRBV11-1 and TRBJ2-5; 7 bases line up with TRBD1. CDR1 is SGHAT and CDR2 is FQDESV in the germline V gene (reference sequence). Trimming at V came to 4 bases and at J to 4 bases, leaving 6 bases not matched to a gene. The CDR3 has 14 amino acids. CDR3 nucleotide sequence: TGTGCCAGCAGCTCCTTAGGGGGCAGAGAGACCCAGTACTTC. Its protein is CASSSLGGRETQYF. The whole variable domain, remainder taken from reference TRBV11-1 and TRBJ2-5, is EAEVAQSPRYKITEKSQAVAFWCDPISGHATLYWYRQILGQGPELLVQFQDESVVDDSQLPKDRFSAERLKGVDSTLKIQPAELGDSAMYLCASSSLGGRETQYFGPGTRLLVL.

V is TRBV5-1 and J is TRBJ2-5; D possibly corresponds to TRBD1 (6 bases). This CDR3 contains 13 residues. V lost 4 bases and J 2 bases, leaving 9 bases between the germline ends. CDR1 SGHRS and CDR2 YFSETQ come from the germline V gene. CDR3 residues: CASSRQAQETQYF. The DNA of the CDR3 is TGCGCCAGCAGCCGACAGGCGCAAGAGACCCAGTACTTC. Drawing the rest from reference TRBV5-1 and TRBJ2-5, the complete variable domain is KAGVTQTPRYLIKTRGQQVTLSCSPISGHRSVSWYQQTPGQGLQFLFEYFSETQRNKGNFPGRFSGRQFSNSRSEMNVSTLELGDSALYLCASSRQAQETQYFGPGTRLLVL.

CDR3 bases: TGTGCCAGCTCCCCGGGATTCAGTTTTCTCACTGAAGCTTTCTTT. This translates into CASSPGFSFLTEAFF. The rearrangement links TRBV18 to TRBJ1-1; no clear D gene. V was shortened by 6 bases and J by 4 bases, with 18 bases between the two germline ends. The CDR3 is made up of 15 amino acids. Germline V gene data show CDR1 as KGHSH and CDR2 as LQKENI.

V usage is TRBV6-5 and J usage is TRBJ1-5; no clear D gene. The CDR3 is 14 amino acids. CDR1 and CDR2 (germline): MNHEY, SVGAGI. Trimming took 8 bases from V and 0 from J, leaving 11 bases between them. CDR3 bases: TGTGCCAGCGTCGGAGTCGATAGCAATCAGCCCCAGCATTTT. It yields the protein CASVGVDSNQPQHF.